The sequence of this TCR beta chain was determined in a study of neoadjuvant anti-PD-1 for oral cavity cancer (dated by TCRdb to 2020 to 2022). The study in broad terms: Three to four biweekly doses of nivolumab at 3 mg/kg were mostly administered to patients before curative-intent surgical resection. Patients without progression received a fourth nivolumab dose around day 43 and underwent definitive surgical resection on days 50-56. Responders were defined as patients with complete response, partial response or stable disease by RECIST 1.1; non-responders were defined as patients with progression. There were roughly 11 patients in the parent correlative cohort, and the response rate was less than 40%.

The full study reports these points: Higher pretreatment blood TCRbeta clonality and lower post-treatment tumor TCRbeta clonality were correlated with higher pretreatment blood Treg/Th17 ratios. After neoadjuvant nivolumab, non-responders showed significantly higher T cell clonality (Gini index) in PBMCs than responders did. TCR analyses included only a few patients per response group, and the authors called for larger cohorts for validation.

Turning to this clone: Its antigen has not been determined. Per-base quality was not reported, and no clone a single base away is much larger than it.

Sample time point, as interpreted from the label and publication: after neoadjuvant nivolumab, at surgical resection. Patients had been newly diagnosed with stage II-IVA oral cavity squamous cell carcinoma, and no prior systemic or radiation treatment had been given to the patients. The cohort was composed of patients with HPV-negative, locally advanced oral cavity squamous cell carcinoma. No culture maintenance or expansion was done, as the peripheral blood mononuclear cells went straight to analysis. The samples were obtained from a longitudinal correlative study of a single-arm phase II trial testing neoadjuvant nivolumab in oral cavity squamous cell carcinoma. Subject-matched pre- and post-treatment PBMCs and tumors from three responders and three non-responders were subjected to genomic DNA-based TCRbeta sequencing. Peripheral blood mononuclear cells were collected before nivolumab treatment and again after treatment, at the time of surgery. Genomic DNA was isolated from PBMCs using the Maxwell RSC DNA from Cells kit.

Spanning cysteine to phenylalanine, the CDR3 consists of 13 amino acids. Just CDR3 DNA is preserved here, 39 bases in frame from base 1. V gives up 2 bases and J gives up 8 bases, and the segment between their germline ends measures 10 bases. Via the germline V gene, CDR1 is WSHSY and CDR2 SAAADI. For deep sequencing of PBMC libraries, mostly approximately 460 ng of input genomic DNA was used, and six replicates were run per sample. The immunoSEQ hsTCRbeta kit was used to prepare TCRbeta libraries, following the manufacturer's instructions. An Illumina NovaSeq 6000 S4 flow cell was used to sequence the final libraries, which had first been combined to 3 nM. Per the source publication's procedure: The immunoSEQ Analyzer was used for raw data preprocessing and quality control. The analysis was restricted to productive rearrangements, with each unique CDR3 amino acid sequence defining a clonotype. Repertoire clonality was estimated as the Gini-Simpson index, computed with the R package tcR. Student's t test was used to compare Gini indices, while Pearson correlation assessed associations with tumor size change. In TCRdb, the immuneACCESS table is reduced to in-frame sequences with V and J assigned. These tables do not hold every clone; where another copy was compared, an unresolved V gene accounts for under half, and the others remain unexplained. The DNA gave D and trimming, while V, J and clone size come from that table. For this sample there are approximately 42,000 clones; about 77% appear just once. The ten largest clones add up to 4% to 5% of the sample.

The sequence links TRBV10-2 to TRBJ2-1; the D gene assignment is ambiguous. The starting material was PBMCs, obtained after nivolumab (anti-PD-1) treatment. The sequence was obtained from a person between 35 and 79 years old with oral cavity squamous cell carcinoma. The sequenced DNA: TGCGCCAGCAGTGAGCCCCCCGTCCATGAGCAGTTCTTC. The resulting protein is CASSEPPVHEQFF.